This TCR beta chain was observed in a study of naive and memory T cell subsets. Study-level findings and limits: Potentially, T cell activation and differentiation skew this RNA-based measurement.

The SP2 primer and nested alpha and beta constant region primers amplified ligated cDNA in four rounds. Blood and skin TCR RNA was reverse transcribed with alpha and beta constant primers. TCRdb called the 5' RACE reads again in MiXCR, with one record for every CDR3 protein. Of tens of thousands of distinct CDR3 sequences listed, 7.2% were seen once; the top ten hold around 9.6%. This clonotype has more than one count but fewer than ten. Its specificity is unknown. A UMI-containing oligonucleotide was joined by 3' ligation to the TCR cDNA template. Whole-blood samples were over 2 ml of peripheral blood from healthy adult volunteers. Input was about 1 to 1,100 ng of DNase-treated total RNA without cell sorting. The TCR sequence derives from a male donor in good health.

DNA for the CDR3: TGTGCCAGCAGCAACCGACTAGCGGGTAGCTCCTACAATGAGCAGTTCTTC. It encodes CASSNRLAGSSYNEQFF. The chain combines TRBV12-3 or TRBV12-4 with TRBJ2-1; 10 bases map to TRBD2. The CDR3 length is 17 residues. V lost 6 bases and J lost 0; bases outside the gene matches: 8.